The source of this T cell receptor beta chain is a study of cytomegalovirus exposure and HLA in healthy donors. Looking at the study overall: Roughly 179 million T cells yielded more than 95 million unique TCR beta sequences, as an earlier analysis found.

This clone occurred once. Its antigen is not identified. This CDR3 spans 15 amino acids. Germline V gene data show CDR1 as SGDLS and CDR2 as YYNGEE. Unmatched junction bases numbered 5, after V lost 2 bases and J lost 8 bases. With 60 Vbeta and 13 Jbeta primers, the PCR was carried out. Data came from immunoSEQ multiplex PCR; TCRdb stores just in-frame clones and leaves some out. The table has about 150,000 clones, roughly 73% seen once; the top ten hold 1.5% to 2%. Whole-study findings and limits: The authors enumerated some 160 TCR beta chains as linked to cytomegalovirus. What was likely a sequencing artifact was a cluster of highly shared sequence variants. Several V segments, TRBV6-2 and TRBV6-3 among them, could not be told apart and were dropped.

The clonotype was recovered from a woman aged 18-30 years in good health and CMV-seronegative. What was sequenced was PBMCs. The chain recombines TRBV9 with TRBJ1-6; 9 bases are a match to TRBD1. The CDR3 loop reads CASSVGQGHDSPLHF. The CDR3 DNA follows: TGTGCCAGCAGCGTCGGACAGGGGCACGATTCACCCCTCCACTTT.